The rows below give T cell receptor beta chains drawn from one sample of a study of control samples from healthy donors and cancer patients. TCRdb keeps only in-frame clones here, not all; method: immunoSEQ multiplex PCR. The sample includes roughly 150,000 clones, 89% of them seen just once. The specimen was blood. These receptors were obtained from a man aged 25-45 years in good health. Both conserved end residues are trimmed from each CDR3.

j_call,v_call,cdr3_aa
TRBJ2-7,TRBV30,AWGLGAIVYEQY
TRBJ1-2,TRBV3-1/TRBV3-2,ASSQVRGNYGYT
TRBJ2-7,TRBV7-2,ASSLVRDLYEQY
TRBJ2-3,TRBV30,AWSASFEDSTDTQY
TRBJ1-2,TRBV29-1,SVVAVHYGYT
TRBJ2-5,TRBV6-5,ASDWDRGETQY
TRBJ1-6,TRBV19,ASHLRAGGSYNSPLH
TRBJ2-2,TRBV27,ALLPPWTSGSLNTGELF
TRBJ2-5,TRBV11-1,ASSFMVGREETQY
TRBJ1-1,TRBV30,AWSIPGTNTEAF
TRBJ1-1,TRBV30,AFSRGMNTEAF
TRBJ2-1,TRBV6-2/TRBV6-3,ASSYSTSADEQF
TRBJ2-1,TRBV24-1,ATQGGYNEQF
TRBJ2-3,TRBV11-2,ASSIFSGGAILDTQY
TRBJ2-3,TRBV7-3,ASSKTLAGRTDTQY
TRBJ2-5,TRBV7-8,ASSSGLAGGETQY
TRBJ2-1,TRBV6-5,ASKETGARGNEQF
TRBJ1-5,TRBV7-2,ASSLAKARNQPQH
TRBJ2-1,TRBV19,ASSAPGQGANEQF
TRBJ2-7,TRBV5-8,ASTHRGDYEQY
TRBJ1-4,TRBV3-1/TRBV3-2,ASSQGGMVFATNEKLF
TRBJ1-3,TRBV25-1,ASSVQLGEDGNTIY
TRBJ2-6,TRBV6-5,ASSYSISGANVLT
TRBJ1-4,TRBV9,ASSPGGQGYEKLF
TRBJ1-1,TRBV7-2,ASSLASGGTEAF
TRBJ2-1,TRBV7-2,ASSGTSGSFSEQF
TRBJ2-7,TRBV29-1,SVSSGRPYEQY
TRBJ1-6,TRBV3-1/TRBV3-2,ASGAAPLH
TRBJ2-7,TRBV11-2,ASSFAGTYEQY
TRBJ2-7,TRBV5-5,ASSLAGQGTEQY
TRBJ2-2,TRBV7-2,ASSLRVSNTGELF
TRBJ1-2,TRBV27,ASSAGAGGYT
TRBJ2-2,TRBV7-6,ASSPSDLLAGADGELF
TRBJ1-2,TRBV9,ASSVSGGGSDYGYT
TRBJ1-2,TRBV7-9,ASSLVDSYYGYT
TRBJ2-2,TRBV6-5,ASRILQLNTGELF
TRBJ1-2,TRBV5-4,ASSLANRVDGYT
TRBJ2-6,TRBV21-1,ASSKGSSGANVLT
TRBJ1-5,TRBV6-5,ASSLTAHSNQPQH
TRBJ2-1,TRBV29-1,SVERGEQF
TRBJ1-2,TRBV12-5,ASGLRLGGEGYT
TRBJ1-3,TRBV28,ASSSAEQGLGNTIY
TRBJ1-1,TRBV7-8,ASSPYKNTEAF
TRBJ1-2,TRBV6-2/TRBV6-3,ASSYSEARNYGYT
TRBJ2-7,TRBV11-2,ASSGRKQY
TRBJ2-4,TRBV15,ATTRGADIQY
TRBJ2-2,TRBV7-3,ASSLTLQGGELF